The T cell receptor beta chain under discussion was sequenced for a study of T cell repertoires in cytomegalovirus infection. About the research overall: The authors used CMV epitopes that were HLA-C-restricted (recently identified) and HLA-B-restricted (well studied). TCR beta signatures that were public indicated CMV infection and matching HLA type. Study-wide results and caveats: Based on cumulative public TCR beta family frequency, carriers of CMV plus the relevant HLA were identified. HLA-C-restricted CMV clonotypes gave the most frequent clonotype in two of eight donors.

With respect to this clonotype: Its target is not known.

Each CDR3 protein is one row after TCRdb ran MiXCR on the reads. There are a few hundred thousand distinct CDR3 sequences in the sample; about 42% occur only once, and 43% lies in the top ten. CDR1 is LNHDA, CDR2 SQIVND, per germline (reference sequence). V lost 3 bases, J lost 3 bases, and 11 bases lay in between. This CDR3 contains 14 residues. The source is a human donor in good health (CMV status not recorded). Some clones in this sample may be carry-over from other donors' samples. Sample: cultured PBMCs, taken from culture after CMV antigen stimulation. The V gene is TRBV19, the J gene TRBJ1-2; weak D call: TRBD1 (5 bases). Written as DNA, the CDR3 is TGTGCCAGTAGTATCGGGGCGCGAGACTATGGCTACACCTTC. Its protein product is CASSIGARDYGYTF.